The next 21 T cell receptor beta chains were all read from a single sample in a study of blood T cell repertoires in COVID-19. The protocol was immunoSEQ multiplex PCR, while the TCRdb copy is restricted to in-frame clones and leaves out a portion. Seen here are tens of thousands of clones, approximately 85% observed once, and the top ten hold roughly 5%. The sequenced sample was peripheral blood. The receptors originated from a man at least 80 years old with acute or convalescent COVID-19.

The V gene is TRBV10-3, the J gene TRBJ1-1; D is undetermined. CDR1 is ENHRY, CDR2 SYGVKD, per germline. The ends were cut back, 2 bases at V and 6 bases at J, with 7 bases in the middle. The CDR3 spans 12 residues. The DNA for the CDR3 is TGTGCCATCAGTGAGCCCACTTCTGAAGCTTTCTTT. This gives the protein CAISEPTSEAFF.

J is TRBJ2-2 and V is TRBV5-1; D is perhaps TRBD2 (6 bases). Between the trimmed V and J ends, which lost 5 bases and 0 bases, there was a span of 14 bases. The germline CDR1 and CDR2 sequences are SGHRS and YFSETQ. CDR3 size: 16 residues. The CDR3: CASRTAGRTNTGELFF. The CDR3 nucleotides read TGCGCCAGCAGAACGGCGGGACGAACGAACACCGGGGAGCTGTTTTTT.

The chain has TRBV11-2 and TRBJ2-1; 7 bases are shared with TRBD2. The CDR3 runs to 13 residues. V lost 3 bases, J lost 10 bases, and 6 bases stayed unmatched. Germline V gene sequence: CDR1 SGHAT, CDR2 FQNNGV. The CDR3 DNA is TGTGCCAGCAGCTTGGCCGGGACTATGGAGCAGTTCTTC. Amino acid sequence: CASSLAGTMEQFF.

J is TRBJ2-2 and V is TRBV5-5, with D perhaps TRBD1 (5 bases). This CDR3 has 15 residues. V lost 6 bases and J lost 3, with 15 bases in between. Germline assignment: CDR1 SGHKS and CDR2 YYEKEE (reference sequence). The chain's CDR3 is CASNPGQDHTGELFF. The CDR3 DNA follows: TGTGCCAGCAACCCAGGGCAGGATCACACCGGGGAGCTGTTTTTT. Full variable domain (remainder filled in from reference TRBV5-5 and TRBJ2-2): DAGVTQSPTHLIKTRGQQVTLRCSPISGHKSVSWYQQVLGQGPQFIFQYYEKEERGRGNFPDRFSARQFPNYSSELNVNALLLGDSALYLCASNPGQDHTGELFFGEGSRLTVL.

The CDR3 bases are TGTGCCAGCAGCCAATTAGCGGGGGGAGATACGCAGTATTTT. It yields the protein CASSQLAGGDTQYF. The chain couples TRBV3-1 (or the pseudogene TRBV3-2) to TRBJ2-3; the match to TRBD2 covers 10 bases. The CDR3 has 14 amino acids. Germline assignment: CDR1 LGHDT and CDR2 YNNKEL (reference sequence). Germline trimming cut 2 bases from V and 5 bases from J; bases unmatched to any gene: 1.

This clone appeared once. V is TRBV7-2 and J is TRBJ2-1; TRBD2 aligns across 8 bases. Germline V gene sequence: CDR1 SGHTA, CDR2 FQGNSA. CDR3 length equals 14 residues. V was clipped by 3 bases and J by 3 bases; unmatched bases: 1. The CDR3 region is CASSLTSVYNEQFF. The CDR3 nucleotides read TGTGCCAGCAGCTTGACTAGCGTCTACAATGAGCAGTTCTTC.

This clone was seen more than once but under ten times. The CDR3 nucleotides are TGTGCCAGCAGCTTAGGGACAGAGGGAAACACCATATATTTT. Translation: CASSLGTEGNTIYF. The V gene is TRBV7-3, the J gene TRBJ1-3; 7 bases align to TRBD1. Per germline, CDR1 SGHTA and CDR2 FQGTGA. V lost 2 bases and J lost 4; bases outside the gene matches: 2. The CDR3 is made up of 14 amino acids. Full variable domain (outside the CDR3, taken from reference TRBV7-3 and TRBJ1-3): GAGVSQTPSNKVTEKGKYVELRCDPISGHTALYWYRQSLGQGPEFLIYFQGTGAADDSGLPNDRFFAVRPEGSVSTLKIQRTERGDSAVYLCASSLGTEGNTIYFGEGSWLTVV.

This chain uses TRBV9 with TRBJ2-2; D possibly corresponds to TRBD2 (6 bases). The CDR3 extends over 17 amino acids. Per germline, CDR1 SGDLS and CDR2 YYNGEE. The germline V and J ends were trimmed by 0 bases and 7 bases, with 19 bases remaining between them. CDR3 amino acids: CASSVVERRGLVGELFF. In DNA, the CDR3 is TGTGCCAGCAGCGTAGTAGAGCGGAGGGGCTTGGTCGGGGAGCTGTTTTTT.

V is TRBV19 and J is TRBJ2-7; 8 nucleotides match TRBD1. Germline CDR1 and CDR2: LNHDA and SQIVND (reference sequence). The CDR3 length is 13 residues. V was pared by 7 bases and J by 2 bases, with 4 bases of the junction left unmatched. The CDR3 nucleotides read TGTGCCAGTAAGGGGACAGGCACCTACGAGCAGTACTTC. Translating it yields CASKGTGTYEQYF.

The chain combines TRBV10-1 with TRBJ1-1, with 12 nucleotides matching TRBD1. The CDR3 covers 16 residues. After removal of 6 bases from V and 7 bases from J, the junction contained 12 bases not matched to a gene. Germline V gene sequence: CDR1 WNHNN, CDR2 SYGVQD (reference sequence). The CDR3 sequence: CASRSPGQGARDEAFF. The CDR3 DNA reads TGCGCCAGCAGAAGCCCGGGACAGGGGGCGCGAGATGAAGCTTTCTTT.

The J gene is TRBJ2-2, the V gene TRBV7-6, with D possibly TRBD2 on 6 matching bases. Germline CDR1 reads SGHVS; CDR2 reads FNYEAQ. V gave up 2 bases and J gave up 4 bases, with 8 bases separating them. The CDR3 extends over 14 amino acids. In DNA, the CDR3 is TGTGCCAGCAGCTTACGGGACTCCACCGGGGAGCTGTTTTTT. The encoded protein is CASSLRDSTGELFF.

J is TRBJ2-1 and V is TRBV19; 10 bases align to TRBD2. J lost 8 bases, V lost 3 bases, and 1 base had no gene match. In germline, CDR1 is LNHDA, CDR2 SQIVND (reference sequence). The CDR3 runs 13 residues. CDR3 DNA sequence: TGTGCCAGTAGTATGCTAGCGGGGGATGAGCAGTTCTTC. Encoded protein: CASSMLAGDEQFF.

This chain connects TRBV6-1 to TRBJ1-1; the D is unclear. The V end was cut by 2 bases, the J end by 2 bases, with 6 bases between. CDR1 MNHNS and CDR2 SASEGT come from the germline V gene. There are 13 residues in the CDR3. DNA of the CDR3: TGTGCCAGCAGTGAACAGAAAAACACTGAAGCTTTCTTT. This gives the protein CASSEQKNTEAFF.

The rearrangement links TRBV11-2 to TRBJ1-4; D remains unclear. The CDR3 is 15 residues long. V dropped 2 bases and J dropped 0 bases, with 7 bases sitting between them. CDR1 SGHAT and CDR2 FQNNGV come from the germline V gene. The CDR3 protein is CASSLTRATNEKLFF. In nucleotides, the CDR3 is TGTGCCAGCAGCTTAACTCGGGCAACTAATGAAAAACTGTTTTTT.

This clone has only one observation. J is TRBJ2-7 and V is TRBV2; TRBD2 aligns across 10 bases. The CDR3 covers 16 residues. Germline loops: CDR1 SNHLY, CDR2 FYNNEI. V shed 4 bases, J shed 0 bases, and the junction held 6 bases outside the gene matches. The CDR3 DNA reads as TGTGCCAGCAGTGGCCCACTAGCGGGGAGCTCCTACGAGCAGTACTTC. It codes for CASSGPLAGSSYEQYF.

Worth noting for this clone: The same CDR3 arises from other DNA sequences in this sample as well. The chain employs TRBV19 and TRBJ1-5; weak D call: TRBD1 (5 bases). Germline loops: CDR1 LNHDA, CDR2 SQIVND (reference sequence). The CDR3 totals 15 residues. Trimming removed 1 base at V and 5 bases at J, with 12 bases between. In nucleotides, the CDR3 is TGTGCCAGTAGTATAGGTGACAGACTAGATCAGCCCCAGCATTTT. As protein: CASSIGDRLDQPQHF.

This chain uses TRBV5-1 with TRBJ2-1, with 10 bases fitting TRBD1. The germline gives CDR1 SGHRS, CDR2 YFSETQ. This CDR3 has 16 residues. The ends lost 2 bases at V and 5 bases at J; junction bases unmatched: 7. This CDR3 reads CASSLGGTGADNEQFF. In DNA, the CDR3 is TGCGCCAGCAGCTTAGGGGGGACAGGGGCCGACAATGAGCAGTTCTTC.

V gene TRBV7-9 combines with J gene TRBJ1-5; D possibly corresponds to TRBD1 (5 bases). The CDR3 runs to 17 residues. Germline values: CDR1 SEHNR, CDR2 FQNEAQ (reference sequence). V was clipped by 6 bases and J by 0 bases, with 18 bases between them. The CDR3 DNA sequence: TGTGCCAGCAGTCACTACCCGGGGGACTATAGCAATCAGCCCCAGCATTTT. It yields the protein CASSHYPGDYSNQPQHF.

The V gene is TRBV6-4, the J gene TRBJ2-3; 7 nucleotides match TRBD2. Looked up from germline, CDR1 is MRHNA and CDR2 is SNTAGT. The V segment lost 5 bases and the J segment 13 bases; nucleotides outside the gene matches: 3. The CDR3 runs to 10 residues. CDR3 protein: CASSRTREYF. The CDR3 DNA sequence: TGTGCCAGCAGTCGGACTAGGGAGTATTTT.

This chain uses TRBV10-2 with TRBJ2-5, with 11 nucleotides matching TRBD2. From germline, CDR1 is WSHSY and CDR2 SAAADI. CDR3 length: 13 residues. Losses at the gene ends were 10 bases for V and 3 bases for J; bases not matched to a gene: 4. In DNA form, the CDR3 reads TGCGCCATCCAGACTAGCGGGAAAGAGACCCAGTACTTC. Protein sequence: CAIQTSGKETQYF.

The chain uses TRBV29-1 and TRBJ1-5; no definite D call. This CDR3 is 13 amino acids long. Trimming took 4 bases from V and 9 from J, leaving 16 bases between them. Germline CDR1 and CDR2: SQVTM and ANQGSEA. CDR3 in amino acids: CSVAETNGGPQHF. The CDR3 nucleotides read TGCAGCGTTGCCGAGACCAATGGCGGGCCCCAGCATTTT.